The 31 T cell receptor beta chains below all came from one sample that was sequenced in a study of blood T cells in healthy people across ages. Then a second PCR, running roughly 7 to 11 cycles, was carried out with a sample-barcoded 5' primer and a J-beta primer mix. TCRdb re-derived calls from the 5' RACE reads in MiXCR, one entry per CDR3 protein. The table has 1,800,000 or so distinct CDR3 sequences, roughly two fifths seen once. Sequencing was done on a sample of blood. The source is a human donor in good health.

This clonotype was observed at least ten times. The rearrangement uses TRBV5-5 and TRBJ1-5, with 7 bases matching TRBD1. Germline assignment: CDR1 SGHKS and CDR2 YYEKEE (reference sequence). This CDR3 contains 14 residues. V lost 6 bases and J lost 6; bases outside the gene matches: 9. As DNA, the CDR3 is TGTGCCAGCACCCCGACAGGGACGTCTCAGCCCCAGCATTTT. It yields the protein CASTPTGTSQPQHF. Drawing the rest from reference TRBV5-5 and TRBJ1-5, the complete variable domain is DAGVTQSPTHLIKTRGQQVTLRCSPISGHKSVSWYQQVLGQGPQFIFQYYEKEERGRGNFPDRFSARQFPNYSSELNVNALLLGDSALYLCASTPTGTSQPQHFGDGTRLSIL.

Turning to this clonotype: The junction and the germline gene differ at one end; a read error may be behind it. The chain joins TRBV29-1 to TRBJ2-1; D not certain. CDR1 SQVTM and CDR2 ANQGSEA come from the germline V gene. The CDR3 consists of 13 residues. The CDR3 nucleotides read TGCAGCGTTGAAAGCGTCACCTACAATGAGCTGGTCTTC. It codes for CSVESVTYNELVF.

The chain joins TRBV7-9 to TRBJ2-7, with 7 bases that match TRBD1. The DNA end is more similar to TRBJ2-5, so the J call may be wrong. Germline-derived CDR1 and CDR2 are SEHNR and FQNEAQ (reference sequence). CDR3 length: 13 amino acids. The chain's CDR3 is CASSFGTVETQYF. Here the CDR3 DNA reads TGTGCCAGCAGCTTTGGGACAGTGGAGACCCAGTACTTC.

The chain has TRBV11-1 and TRBJ2-7; the D is unclear. V was trimmed by 1 base and J by 0 bases, leaving 16 bases between them. The germline CDR1 and CDR2 sequences are SGHAT and FQDESV (reference sequence). The length of the CDR3 is 17 residues. The CDR3, as DNA: TGTGCCAGCAGCTTAGTTTCAGGCCTCCCCAACTCCTACGAGCAGTACTTC. Protein product: CASSLVSGLPNSYEQYF.

This clonotype was counted a single time. V gene TRBV7-8 combines with J gene TRBJ1-1; D ambiguous. CDR3 length: 15 residues. The V and J ends lost 1 base and 0 bases respectively, with 9 bases between them. Looked up from germline, CDR1 is SGHVS and CDR2 is FQNEAQ. The CDR3 here is CASSLVGKMNTEAFF. The CDR3 DNA is TGTGCCAGCAGCTTAGTTGGGAAGATGAACACTGAAGCTTTCTTT.

This clonotype was seen a few times. J is TRBJ1-2 and V is TRBV10-3, with TRBD1 as a possible D gene (5 bases). V lost 6 bases and J 4 bases, leaving 18 bases between the germline ends. The germline V gene has CDR1 ENHRY and CDR2 SYGVKD. The CDR3 runs to 15 residues. The CDR3 DNA is TGTGCCATCAGCCCTACGGGAGACAGCCTCTATGGCTACACCTTC. As protein: CAISPTGDSLYGYTF.

This clonotype came up many times. This rearrangement joins TRBV7-2 to TRBJ2-6; D is undetermined. V gave up 3 bases and J gave up 8 bases, with 8 bases separating them. CDR3 length: 13 residues. CDR1 is SGHTA, CDR2 FQGNSA, per germline. The CDR3 is CASSFTSTNVLTF. The DNA for the CDR3 is TGTGCCAGCAGCTTTACTTCGACCAACGTCCTGACTTTC.

With regard to this clonotype: The junction does not match germline at one end; this may be a read error. The rearrangement links TRBV7-2 to TRBJ2-6, with TRBD1 matching over 7 bases. Germline CDR1 SGHTA, CDR2 FQGNSA. The CDR3 is made up of 18 amino acids. The CDR3 DNA reads as TGTGCCAGCAGCGGTCCAGGACAGGTACTCTCTGGGGCCAACGTCCGGACTTTC. It yields the protein CASSGPGQVLSGANVRTF.

This clonotype was observed a few times. The chain is built from TRBV6-5 and TRBJ1-1; 10 bases are a match to TRBD1. V gave up 0 bases and J gave up 2 bases; unmatched junction bases: 9. The CDR3 contains 18 residues. Germline V CDR1 and CDR2: MNHEY, SVGAGI. The CDR3, as DNA: TGTGCCAGCAGTTACTCGGGACAGGGGTGGGGACGCAACACTGAAGCTTTCTTT. Protein sequence: CASSYSGQGWGRNTEAFF.

This clonotype has only a few counts. An end of the junction differs from the germline gene, which may be a read error. The rearrangement joins TRBV29-1 to TRBJ2-4; possible D gene TRBD2, 5 bases. CDR3 size: 16 residues. Germline V gene lookup returns CDR1 SQVTM and CDR2 ANQGSEA. CDR3 sequence (DNA): TGCAGCGCTGAAGATCCCAGCGGAGGAGCCAAAAACATTCAGTACTTC. Its protein is CSAEDPSGGAKNIQYF.

This clonotype was counted between two and nine times. V is TRBV20-1 and J is TRBJ1-5, with D tentatively TRBD1 (5 bases). Trimming took 3 bases from V and 0 from J, leaving 18 bases between them. The CDR3 extends over 17 amino acids. CDR1 DFQATT and CDR2 SNEGSKA come from the germline V gene (reference sequence). CDR3 bases: TGCAGTGCTAGGGAGGTGGGCAGGGCGTATAGCAATCAGCCCCAGCATTTT. Its translation is CSAREVGRAYSNQPQHF.

This chain's CDR3 is CASSPFGGQPQHF. The CDR3 DNA is TGTGCCAGCAGTCCTTTCGGGGGCCAGCCCCAGCATTTT. This chain uses TRBV12-3 or TRBV12-4 with TRBJ1-5; perhaps TRBD1 as D (6 bases). The CDR3 runs to 13 residues. Trimming shortened V by 5 bases and J by 7 bases, and 12 bases separated the two germline ends.

This clonotype was found many times. The CDR3 nucleotides are TGCAGCGTTGACCCTAACTATGGCTACACCTTC. It specifies CSVDPNYGYTF. This chain links TRBV29-1 with TRBJ1-2; D is unclear. CDR1 is SQVTM, CDR2 ANQGSEA, per germline. V gave up 3 bases and J gave up 0 bases, with 2 bases separating them. This CDR3 has 11 residues. The full variable domain, its missing parts supplied by reference TRBV29-1 and TRBJ1-2, is SAVISQKPSRDICQRGTSLTIQCQVDSQVTMMFWYRQQPGQSLTLIATANQGSEATYESGFVIDKFPISRPNLTFSTLTVSNMSPEDSSIYLCSVDPNYGYTFGSGTRLTVV.

This clonotype appeared once. The chain uses TRBV2 and TRBJ2-6; unclear D gene. Per germline, CDR1 SNHLY and CDR2 FYNNEI. The ends were cut back, 3 bases at V and 0 bases at J, with 15 bases in the middle. The CDR3 loop spans 18 amino acids. The CDR3 nucleotides read TGTGCCAGCAGTGATAATAGCCTCCCCTACTCTGGGGCCAACGTCCTGACTTTC. Translation gives CASSDNSLPYSGANVLTF.

The rearrangement uses TRBV4-1 and TRBJ1-2; D call uncertain. The CDR3 is 15 residues long. CDR1 MGHRA and CDR2 YSYEKL come from the germline V gene. V was pared by 1 base and J by 4 bases, with 13 bases between. The CDR3 sequence is CASSQVGRRIYGYTF. Written as DNA, the CDR3 is TGCGCCAGCAGCCAAGTTGGGCGCCGTATCTATGGCTACACCTTC.

V is TRBV7-9 and J is TRBJ2-7; no clear D. Trimming took 3 bases from V and 6 from J, leaving 12 bases between them. Germline V CDR1 and CDR2: SEHNR, FQNEAQ (reference sequence). There are 13 residues in the CDR3. CDR3 bases: TGTGCCAGCAGCTTCCTCGGAAATAGCGAGCAGTACTTC. Translating gives CASSFLGNSEQYF. Combining the CDR3 with reference TRBV7-9 and TRBJ2-7 gives the whole variable domain DTGVSQNPRHKITKRGQNVTFRCDPISEHNRLYWYRQTLGQGPEFLTYFQNEAQLEKSRLLSDRFSAERPKGSFSTLEIQRTEQGDSAMYLCASSFLGNSEQYFGPGTRLTVT.

This clonotype came up a few times. The chain carries TRBV28 and TRBJ2-7; 9 nucleotides match TRBD1. This CDR3 comprises 17 residues. The ends lost 7 bases at V and 3 bases at J; junction bases unmatched: 16. Germline-derived CDR1 and CDR2 are MDHEN and SYDVKM. This chain's CDR3 is CASIGTGNRMAYYEQYF. The CDR3 DNA reads TGTGCCAGCATTGGGACAGGGAATCGGATGGCTTACTACGAGCAGTACTTC.

Of note for this clonotype: At one end the junction does not follow the germline gene, possibly because of a read error. This sequence joins TRBV24-1 and TRBJ2-5; a possible D gene is TRBD2 (5 bases). Germline CDR1 and CDR2: KGHDR and SFDVKD. The CDR3 sequence is 13 residues long. CDR3 bases: TGTGCCGCCAGTCTTGCATGGAGGGAGACCCAGTACTTC. Its protein product is CAASLAWRETQYF.

A few counts support this clonotype. This chain links TRBV12-3 or TRBV12-4 with TRBJ2-7; D unresolved. V was trimmed by 3 bases and J by 7 bases, leaving 10 bases between them. The CDR3 consists of 12 residues. In DNA form, the CDR3 reads TGTGCCAGCAGTTTTTCAGATCAAGAGCAGTACTTC. Protein product: CASSFSDQEQYF.

As to this clonotype: A single base separates this from a much larger clone, so it may be a read error. V is TRBV10-3 and J is TRBJ2-7; 8 nucleotides agree with TRBD1. CDR1 ENHRY and CDR2 SYGVKD come from the germline V gene. The CDR3 spans 14 residues. The CDR3, as DNA: TGTGCCAACAGTGAGATACAGGGGGCCTACGAGCAGTACTTC. Residues: CANSEIQGAYEQYF.

Comments on this clonotype: A single base separates this from a much larger clone, so it may be a read error. The chain has TRBV20-1 and TRBJ2-7; 8 bases map to TRBD2. The germline CDR1 and CDR2 sequences are DFQATT and SNEGSKA (reference sequence). CDR3 size: 14 residues. The J segment lost 2 bases and the V segment lost 4 bases, leaving 7 bases of the junction unmatched. In DNA, the CDR3 is TGCAGTGCTAAGGAAGATAGCGGGGCCTACGAGCAGTACTTC. Translated: CSAKEDSGAYEQYF.

This clonotype was counted many times. V is TRBV4-1 and J is TRBJ2-7; 9 bases agree with TRBD1. The germline V gene encodes CDR1 MGHRA and CDR2 YSYEKL. The CDR3 extends over 13 amino acids. V was pared by 3 bases and J by 4 bases, with 1 base of the junction left unmatched. CDR3 DNA: TGCGCCAGCAGCCATGACAGGGGGTACGAGCAGTACTTC. The encoded protein is CASSHDRGYEQYF.

This clonotype occurred a few times. This sequence joins TRBV7-2 and TRBJ2-4; TRBD2 matches at 11 bases. The J call may not be correct, given that the DNA end is closer to TRBJ2-7. The CDR3 extends over 14 amino acids. Germline V gene sequence: CDR1 SGHTA, CDR2 FQGNSA. DNA of the CDR3: TGTGCCAGCAGCTTAATAGCGGGGGGGCTCGAGCAGTACTTC. Its protein product is CASSLIAGGLEQYF.

This clonotype was counted a few times. V usage is TRBV12-3 or TRBV12-4 and J usage is TRBJ2-4, with 9 bases aligning to TRBD1. Matching the DNA end better, TRBJ2-7 makes the J call doubtful. There are 15 residues in the CDR3. For the CDR3, the DNA is TGTGCCAGCAGTTTCGGGACAGGGTCAGGTTTCGAGCAGTACTTC. Translating it yields CASSFGTGSGFEQYF.

The V and J genes are TRBV20-1 and TRBJ2-7; tentative D call: TRBD1 (5 bases). TRBJ2-5 explains the end of the DNA better; the J call may be wrong. The length of the CDR3 is 13 residues. Germline CDR1 DFQATT, CDR2 SNEGSKA (reference sequence). CDR3 in amino acids: CSASEGARETQYF. DNA for the CDR3: TGCAGTGCTAGTGAAGGGGCAAGGGAGACCCAGTACTTC.

This clonotype came up a few times. One junction end does not reproduce the germline sequence, and a read error may be involved. The V gene is TRBV5-5, the J gene TRBJ2-2, with 8 bases fitting TRBD2. Germline lookup yields CDR1 SGHKS and CDR2 YYEKEE (reference sequence). This CDR3 is 16 amino acids long. Here the CDR3 reads CASSLVWGLGSGELFF. The CDR3 DNA follows: TGTGCCAGCAGCTTGGTATGGGGACTAGGATCCGGGGAACTGTTTTTT.

The sample holds a few counts of this clonotype. V gene TRBV4-1 combines with J gene TRBJ2-1; 7 bases fit TRBD2. The CDR3 covers 17 residues. Germline trimming cut 1 base from V and 2 bases from J; bases unmatched to any gene: 8. Germline loops: CDR1 MGHRA, CDR2 YSYEKL. The CDR3 coding sequence is TGCGCCAGCAGCCAAGGATGGGGGGGGGTGACCTACAATGAGCAGTTCTTC. Translating it yields CASSQGWGGVTYNEQFF.

The chain joins TRBV18 to TRBJ2-1, with D hard to call. Germline V gives CDR1 KGHSH, CDR2 LQKENI. Deletions cut 5 bases from V and 4 bases from J, with 15 bases between. The CDR3 is 15 residues long. CDR3 amino acids: CASSSSAWQYNEQFF. The CDR3 region has the DNA TGTGCCAGCTCATCAAGCGCCTGGCAATACAATGAGCAGTTCTTC.

The rearrangement links TRBV20-1 to TRBJ2-7; D ambiguous. The CDR3 has 15 amino acids. Between the trimmed V and J ends, which lost 0 bases and 0 bases, there was a span of 12 bases. Germline loops: CDR1 DFQATT, CDR2 SNEGSKA (reference sequence). The CDR3 DNA reads as TGCAGTGCTAGAGACCCTGGGAAATCCTCCTACGAGCAGTACTTC. Translation: CSARDPGKSSYEQYF.

The rearrangement joins TRBV5-1 to TRBJ1-5; a weak D match, TRBD1 (5 bases). Germline loops: CDR1 SGHRS, CDR2 YFSETQ. The V gene lost 4 bases and the J gene lost 3 bases, with 11 bases spanning the gap. The CDR3 contains 14 residues. The CDR3 coding sequence is TGCGCCAGCAGCCCCGGGGGGAACAATCAGCCCCAGCATTTT. Protein sequence: CASSPGGNNQPQHF. Based on the CDR3 plus reference TRBV5-1 and TRBJ1-5, the full variable domain is KAGVTQTPRYLIKTRGQQVTLSCSPISGHRSVSWYQQTPGQGLQFLFEYFSETQRNKGNFPGRFSGRQFSNSRSEMNVSTLELGDSALYLCASSPGGNNQPQHFGDGTRLSIL.

This chain uses TRBV6-5 with TRBJ2-5; the D is unclear. V was shortened by 3 bases and J by 5 bases, with 10 bases between the two germline ends. Germline V gene lookup returns CDR1 MNHEY and CDR2 SVGAGI. This CDR3 comprises 13 residues. CDR3 nucleotide sequence: TGTGCCAGCAGTTATGACCTCTTGGAGACCCAGTACTTC. Encoded protein: CASSYDLLETQYF.